These 22 T cell receptor beta chains were all obtained from the same sample, sequenced in a study of shared clonotypes between healthy human individuals. TCRdb's copy holds only in-frame clones and misses some; the assay was immunoSEQ multiplex PCR. The top ten clones hold over 10% of a sample with roughly 490,000 clones, 76% of them seen once. Sequenced material: PBMCs. Receptors were obtained from a woman aged 40 to 50 in good health. Some clones in this sample may be carry-over from other donors' samples.

This chain links TRBV11-2 with TRBJ1-1; possibly TRBD1 for D (5 bases). The V end lost 5 bases, the J end lost 1 base, and 14 bases lay between the germline ends. Looked up from germline, CDR1 is SGHAT and CDR2 is FQNNGV. The CDR3 sequence is 15 residues long. The CDR3 region has the DNA TGTGCCAGCAGCAGACAGTCGGTTAGGAACACTGAAGCTTTCTTT. It encodes CASSRQSVRNTEAFF.

In this sample, this clone turned up a few times. The CDR3 loop is CATSRGGAVETQYF. The CDR3 bases are TGTGCCACCAGCAGAGGGGGGGCGGTTGAGACCCAGTACTTC. The V call is TRBV15, the J call TRBJ2-5; D possibly uses TRBD1 or TRBD2 (6 bases each). The germline V gene encodes CDR1 LNHNV and CDR2 YYDKDF (reference sequence). The V and J ends lost 1 base and 5 bases respectively, with 11 bases between them. CDR3 length equals 14 residues.

The J gene is TRBJ1-3, the V gene TRBV10-3; no clear D gene. The V end lost 7 bases, the J end lost 0 bases, and 13 bases lay between the germline ends. The CDR3 has 15 residues. The germline CDR1 and CDR2 sequences are ENHRY and SYGVKD. The CDR3 sequence is CAIIPGPSSGNTIYF. CDR3 coding DNA: TGTGCCATCATTCCGGGCCCCAGCTCTGGAAACACCATATATTTT.

Only one count was recorded for this clone. A far larger clone lies a single base away; this is likely a read error. The chain has TRBV7-9 and TRBJ2-7, with D tentatively TRBD2 (6 bases). Germline CDR1 SEHNR, CDR2 FQNEAQ (reference sequence). The V and J ends lost 5 bases and 6 bases respectively, with 20 bases between them. CDR3 length: 15 amino acids. The CDR3 reads CASSQGEEEYAEQYF. The CDR3 bases are TGTGCCAGCAGCCAAGGGGAGGAGGAATACGCCGAGCAGTACTTC.

The chain uses TRBV5-6 and TRBJ2-4, with 9 bases identical to TRBD2. The CDR3 is 13 amino acids. The V gene's germline CDR1 is SGHDT and CDR2 YYEEEE. Trimming cost V 2 bases and J 8 bases; bases outside gene matches: 2. This CDR3 is CASSFSGRDIQYF. The CDR3 bases are TGTGCCAGCAGCTTTAGCGGGAGAGACATTCAGTACTTC.

This sequence joins TRBV6-6 and TRBJ2-2; TRBD1 might be the D (6 bases). Germline V CDR1 and CDR2: MNHNY, SVGAGI (reference sequence). This CDR3 comprises 15 residues. With 0 bases removed from V and 1 base from J, the gap between germline ends came to 6 bases. The CDR3 loop reads CASSYSGQNTGELFF. CDR3 nucleotides: TGTGCCAGCAGTTACTCGGGACAGAACACCGGGGAGCTGTTTTTT.

The chain employs TRBV7-9 and TRBJ1-2, with no clear D. Trimming pared 5 bases from V and 1 base from J, leaving 14 bases between. Germline-derived CDR1 and CDR2 are SEHNR and FQNEAQ (reference sequence). The CDR3 runs 15 residues. The CDR3 spells CASSPRQTGNYGYTF. DNA of the CDR3: TGTGCCAGCAGCCCGCGCCAGACGGGTAACTATGGCTACACCTTC.

This chain uses TRBV29-1 with TRBJ2-1, with 8 bases fitting TRBD2. V was clipped by 3 bases and J by 9 bases; unmatched bases: 10. The V gene's germline CDR1 is SQVTM and CDR2 ANQGSEA. The CDR3 covers 14 residues. CDR3 loop: CSVDRLAGSVEQFF. The CDR3 DNA reads as TGCAGCGTTGACCGCCTAGCGGGTTCGGTTGAGCAGTTCTTC.

This chain connects TRBV7-2 to TRBJ2-3; 8 bases align to TRBD2. Germline lookup yields CDR1 SGHTA and CDR2 FQGNSA. The V segment lost 3 bases and the J segment 5 bases; nucleotides outside the gene matches: 7. The CDR3 consists of 15 residues. The CDR3 coding sequence is TGTGCCAGCAGCTTGCTAGCGGGTAGACAAGATACGCAGTATTTT. Its protein product is CASSLLAGRQDTQYF.

This chain joins TRBV28 and TRBJ2-1; D is uncertain. The CDR3 spans 14 residues. The germline gives CDR1 MDHEN, CDR2 SYDVKM. Trimming removed 6 bases from V and 7 bases from J, with 16 bases in between. The CDR3 sequence is CASSPLSFKNEQFF. The CDR3 nucleotides read TGTGCCAGCAGCCCCTTGAGTTTTAAGAATGAGCAGTTCTTC.

The chain uses TRBV4-2 and TRBJ2-3; 9 positions match TRBD2. Germline V gives CDR1 LGHNA, CDR2 YNFKEQ. With 0 bases clipped from V and 5 bases from J, the junction kept 9 bases outside the gene matches. The CDR3 runs to 17 residues. CDR3 DNA: TGTGCCAGCAGCCAAGAGGTCTCGCGGGAGGGCCGAGATACGCAGTATTTT. Amino acids: CASSQEVSREGRDTQYF.

This clone was recorded at least ten times. This sample also contains other DNA sequences that code for the same CDR3. J is TRBJ1-2 and V is TRBV18; TRBD1 might be the D (6 bases). This CDR3 is built from 16 residues. Trimming took 5 bases from V and 2 from J, leaving 18 bases between them. Germline V gene lookup returns CDR1 KGHSH and CDR2 LQKENI. CDR3 DNA: TGTGCCAGCTCAGTCCGACAGGATCCGGCGAACTATGGCTACACCTTC. This codes for CASSVRQDPANYGYTF.

This rearrangement joins TRBV7-6 to TRBJ2-1, with TRBD2 identical over 7 bases. Trimming cost V 5 bases and J 7 bases; bases outside gene matches: 11. The CDR3 loop spans 15 amino acids. Germline CDR1 and CDR2: SGHVS and FNYEAQ. The CDR3 spells CASSPILAGANEQFF. The CDR3 nucleotides read TGTGCCAGCAGCCCGATTTTGGCGGGAGCAAATGAGCAGTTCTTC.

V usage is TRBV6-1 and J usage is TRBJ2-7, with TRBD1 matching over 9 bases. This CDR3 has 13 amino acids. Germline loops: CDR1 MNHNS, CDR2 SASEGT. V shed 8 bases and J 4 bases; nucleotides not matched to a gene: 6. The chain's CDR3 is CASPGTGSYEQYF. The DNA of the CDR3 is TGTGCCAGCCCTGGGACAGGGAGTTACGAGCAGTACTTC.

The rearrangement links TRBV7-6 to TRBJ2-5; 8 positions match TRBD2. With V trimmed by 0 bases and J by 5 bases, 8 bases remained unmatched. CDR1 and CDR2 from the germline V gene are SGHVS and FNYEAQ. The CDR3 is 16 residues long. This CDR3 is CASSLALAGWGETQYF. CDR3 DNA sequence: TGTGCCAGCAGCTTAGCGCTAGCGGGTTGGGGGGAGACCCAGTACTTC.

The gene calls are TRBV6-1 and TRBJ2-5; D is possibly TRBD2 (6 bases). The J call may be wrong; the DNA end is better matched by TRBJ2-7. The CDR3 has 11 amino acids. Germline V lookup: CDR1 MNHNS, CDR2 SASEGT. CDR3 protein: CACRGGYEQYF. CDR3 in DNA: TGTGCGTGTAGGGGAGGATACGAGCAGTACTTC.

The chain has TRBV9 and TRBJ1-2; D is perhaps TRBD1 (6 bases). The V end was cut by 2 bases, the J end by 4 bases, with 18 bases between. CDR1 and CDR2 from the germline V gene are SGDLS and YYNGEE. The CDR3 runs to 16 residues. The CDR3 DNA reads as TGTGCCAGCAGCGTGGGGGCGAACAGGGAAGGCTATGGCTACACCTTC. It encodes CASSVGANREGYGYTF. The full variable domain, in which reference TRBV9 and TRBJ1-2 provide the parts outside the CDR3, is DSGVTQTPKHLITATGQRVTLRCSPRSGDLSVYWYQQSLDQGLQFLIQYYNGEERAKGNILERFSAQQFPDLHSELNLSSLELGDSALYFCASSVGANREGYGYTFGSGTRLTVV.

The genes are TRBV28 and TRBJ1-4, with D perhaps matching TRBD1 (6 bases). Germline assignment: CDR1 MDHEN and CDR2 SYDVKM. The ends were cut back, 5 bases at V and 8 bases at J, with 21 bases in the middle. CDR3 length equals 16 residues. The CDR3 sequence: CASSGSEWQGHEKLFF. The CDR3 DNA sequence: TGTGCCAGCAGTGGGTCCGAGTGGCAGGGGCACGAAAAACTGTTTTTT.

The chain is built from TRBV18 and TRBJ2-1; D gene unclear. The V gene lost 6 bases and the J gene lost 8 bases, with 11 bases spanning the gap. CDR1 is KGHSH, CDR2 LQKENI, per germline. This CDR3 spans 12 amino acids. The DNA of the CDR3 is TGTGCCAGCTCGGGTGGGCTCGATGAGCAGTTCTTC. Protein: CASSGGLDEQFF.

The rearrangement links TRBV27 to TRBJ1-4, with D uncertain. Germline lookup yields CDR1 MNHEY and CDR2 SMNVEV (reference sequence). The CDR3 contains 15 residues. The germline V and J ends were trimmed by 5 bases and 4 bases, with 14 bases remaining between them. CDR3 residues: CASSHRYPINEKLFF. The CDR3 nucleotides are TGTGCCAGCAGTCACAGATACCCCATTAATGAAAAACTGTTTTTT.

The J gene is TRBJ1-5, the V gene TRBV28, with 9 positions matching TRBD1. With 3 bases clipped from V and 0 bases from J, the junction kept 15 bases outside the gene matches. CDR3 length equals 20 residues. Germline CDR1 MDHEN, CDR2 SYDVKM. In DNA, the CDR3 is TGTGCCAGCAGTTTCCCCCCACCATGGACAGGGGAGGATAGCAATCAGCCCCAGCATTTT. Protein sequence: CASSFPPPWTGEDSNQPQHF.

This clone appeared a few times. The chain links TRBV28 to TRBJ2-4, with 7 bases identical to TRBD2. The length of the CDR3 is 20 residues. Germline loops: CDR1 MDHEN, CDR2 SYDVKM. V dropped 7 bases and J dropped 1; count of bases not matched to a gene: 22. The CDR3 sequence: CASTHRLASTIVYAKNIQYF. CDR3 nucleotide sequence: TGTGCCAGCACCCACCGACTAGCCAGTACAATCGTGTATGCCAAAAACATTCAGTACTTC.